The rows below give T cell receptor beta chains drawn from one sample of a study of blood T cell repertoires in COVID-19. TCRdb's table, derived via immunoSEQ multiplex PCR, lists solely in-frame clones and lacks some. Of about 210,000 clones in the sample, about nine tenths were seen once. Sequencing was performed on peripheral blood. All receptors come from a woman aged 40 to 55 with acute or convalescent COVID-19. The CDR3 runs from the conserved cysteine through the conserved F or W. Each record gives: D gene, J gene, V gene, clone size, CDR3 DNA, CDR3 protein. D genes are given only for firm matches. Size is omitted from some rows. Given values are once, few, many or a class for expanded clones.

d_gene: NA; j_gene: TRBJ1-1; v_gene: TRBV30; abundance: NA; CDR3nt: TGTGCCTGGAGTCAACAGGGACTGAACACTGAAGCTTTCTTT; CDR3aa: CAWSQQGLNTEAFF
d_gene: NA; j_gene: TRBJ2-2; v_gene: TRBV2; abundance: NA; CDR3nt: TGTGCCAGCAGTGAGGCGGGGGCCGACACCGGGGAGCTGTTTTTT; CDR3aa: CASSEAGADTGELFF
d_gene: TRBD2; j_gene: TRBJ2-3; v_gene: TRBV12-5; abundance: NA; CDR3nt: TGTGCTAGTGGTTTGTCTAGAGGTCCCCCACTAGCGGGGGGACCAGATACGCAGTATTTT; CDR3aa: CASGLSRGPPLAGGPDTQYF
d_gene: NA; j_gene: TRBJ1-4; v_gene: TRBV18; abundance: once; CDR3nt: TGTGCCAGCTCACCCCGATCGCAGGGTCGGGCTAATGAAAAACTGTTTTTT; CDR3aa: CASSPRSQGRANEKLFF
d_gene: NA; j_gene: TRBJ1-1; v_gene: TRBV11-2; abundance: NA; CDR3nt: TGTGCCAGCAGCCCCCAGTCCAGGGGCGAAGCTTTCTTT; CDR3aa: CASSPQSRGEAFF
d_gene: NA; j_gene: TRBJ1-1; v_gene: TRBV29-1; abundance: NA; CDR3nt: TGCAGCGTGGACAAACCGGAGAACACTGAAGCTTTCTTT; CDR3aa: CSVDKPENTEAFF
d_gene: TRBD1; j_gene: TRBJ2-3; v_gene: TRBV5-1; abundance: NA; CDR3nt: TGCGCCAGCAGCTTGGGATCGACAGGGGATACGCAGTATTTT; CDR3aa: CASSLGSTGDTQYF
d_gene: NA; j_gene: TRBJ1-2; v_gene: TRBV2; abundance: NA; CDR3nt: TGTGCCAGCAGTAGTCAGGGTGGCTATGGCTACACCTTC; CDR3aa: CASSSQGGYGYTF
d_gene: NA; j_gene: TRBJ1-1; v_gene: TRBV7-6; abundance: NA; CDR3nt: TGTGCCAGCAGCTTAGCCCTTCAGGGTCGGATGGGGCCACTATCTTCCCAGACTGAAGCTTTCTTT; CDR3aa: CASSLALQGRMGPLSSQTEAFF
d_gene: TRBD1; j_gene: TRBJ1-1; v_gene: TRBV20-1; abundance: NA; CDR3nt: TGCAGTGCTAGGGGGACAGCAGAAGCTTTCTTT; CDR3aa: CSARGTAEAFF